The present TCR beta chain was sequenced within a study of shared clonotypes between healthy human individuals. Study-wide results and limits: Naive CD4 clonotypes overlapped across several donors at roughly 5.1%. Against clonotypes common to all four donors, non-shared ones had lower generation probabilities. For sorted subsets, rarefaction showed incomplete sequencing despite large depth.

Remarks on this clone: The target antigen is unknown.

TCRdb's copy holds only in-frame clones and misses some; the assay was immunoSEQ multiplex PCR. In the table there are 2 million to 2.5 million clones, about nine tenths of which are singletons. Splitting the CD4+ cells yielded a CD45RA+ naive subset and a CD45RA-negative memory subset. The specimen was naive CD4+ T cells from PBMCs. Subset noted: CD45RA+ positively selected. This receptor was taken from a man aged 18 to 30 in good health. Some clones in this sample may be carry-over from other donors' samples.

This CDR3 reads CASSYPTSTDTQYF. The CDR3, as DNA: TGTGCCAGCAGTTACCCGACTAGCACAGATACGCAGTATTTT. This chain links TRBV6-6 with TRBJ2-3; D not resolved. The CDR3 runs 14 residues. CDR1 is MNHNY, CDR2 SVGAGI, per germline (reference sequence). The V gene lost 2 bases and the J gene lost 0 bases, with 6 bases spanning the gap.